The 27 T cell receptor beta chains given below trace back to one sample, sequenced in a study of molecular identifiers for immune sequencing clone quantification. TCRdb used MiXCR to reprocess the PCR reads, holding one entry per CDR3 protein. The sample carries around 300,000 distinct CDR3 sequences, 24% recorded once. The sequenced sample was naive CD8+ T cells from blood, with Jurkat cell RNA spiked in. Subset specified: FACS-sorted CD8+CD4-CCR7+CD45RA+ naive T cells. Every receptor here comes from a human donor in good health. Some libraries in this study had Jurkat cell RNA spiked in.

The rearrangement uses TRBV12-3 or TRBV12-4 and TRBJ2-5, with D possibly being TRBD2 (5 bases). The CDR3 is 14 amino acids. Trimming stripped 6 bases from V and 0 bases from J, with 11 bases between. CDR3 sequence (DNA): TGTGCCAGCAGACCGCCGGGGAACCAAGAGACCCAGTACTTC. Translation: CASRPPGNQETQYF.

Turning to this clonotype: The junction does not match germline at one end; this may be a read error. The chain couples TRBV2 to TRBJ2-3; 11 bases map to TRBD2. CDR1 SNHLY and CDR2 FYNNEI come from the germline V gene. The CDR3 is 15 residues long. This CDR3 is CACRGTSGTTDTQYF. In DNA form, the CDR3 reads TGTGCCTGCAGGGGGACTAGCGGAACCACAGATACGCAGTATTTT.

The chain uses TRBV6-2 or TRBV6-3 and TRBJ2-3; the D is unclear. V was cut by 2 bases and J by 5 bases, with 17 bases left in between. CDR1 is MNHEY and CDR2 is SVGEGT in the germline V gene. The CDR3 spans 16 residues. The CDR3 coding sequence is TGTGCCAGCAGTTACAGCAGGACCCGCAGTGGAGATACGCAGTATTTT. It is translated as CASSYSRTRSGDTQYF.

There are many counts of this clonotype. The chain couples TRBV27 to TRBJ2-7; D is tentatively TRBD1 or TRBD2 (6 bases each). Germline V gene sequence: CDR1 MNHEY, CDR2 SMNVEV (reference sequence). The CDR3 sequence is 14 residues long. Trimming took off 3 bases at V and 3 bases at J, with 12 bases between the two ends. As DNA, the CDR3 is TGTGCCAGCAGTTTGGGGGGCCCTAGCTACGAGCAGTACTTC. Translated: CASSLGGPSYEQYF.

In its sample, this clonotype was seen many times. CDR3 nucleotides: TGTGCCAGCAGCTTAGGGGCCACAGATACGCAGTATTTT. Its protein is CASSLGATDTQYF. The chain is built from TRBV11-2 and TRBJ2-3; no definite D call. Germline lookup yields CDR1 SGHAT and CDR2 FQNNGV. The CDR3 spans 13 residues. Trimming removed 1 base from V and 2 bases from J, with 4 bases in between.

Notes on this clonotype: The junction differs from germline at one of its ends, possibly a read error. The V and J genes are TRBV6-5 and TRBJ2-6, with D possibly TRBD2 on 7 matching bases. Germline loops: CDR1 MNHEY, CDR2 SVGAGI. The CDR3 consists of 13 residues. The CDR3 nucleotides read TGTGCCAGCAGTTACGGGGGGGCCAACGTCCCGACTTTC. Translation: CASSYGGANVPTF.

The gene calls are TRBV7-2 and TRBJ2-7; D perhaps matches TRBD1 (6 bases). The germline CDR1 and CDR2 sequences are SGHTA and FQGNSA. This CDR3 spans 14 amino acids. V was pared by 3 bases and J by 2 bases, with 11 bases between. The CDR3 region has the DNA TGTGCCAGCAGCTTCTACAGGGACCCCTACGAGCAGTACTTC. It translates to CASSFYRDPYEQYF.

About this clonotype itself: Just one base apart from a much larger clone, this may be a read error. The chain is built from TRBV29-1 and TRBJ1-3; no reliable D call. Germline assignment: CDR1 SQVTM and CDR2 ANQGSEA. The CDR3 runs to 11 residues. Between the trimmed V and J ends, which lost 3 bases and 6 bases, there was a span of 6 bases. CDR3 sequence: CSVDSQNTIYF. CDR3 sequence (DNA): TGCAGCGTTGATAGTCAAAACACCATATATTTT.

The chain recombines TRBV27 with TRBJ2-7; perhaps D is TRBD1 or TRBD2 (5 bases each). The V end lost 3 bases, the J end lost 6 bases, and 12 bases lay between the germline ends. The germline gives CDR1 MNHEY, CDR2 SMNVEV (reference sequence). The CDR3 totals 13 residues. CDR3 sequence reads: CASSLHRDGEQYF. The CDR3 region has the DNA TGTGCCAGCAGTTTGCATCGGGACGGCGAGCAGTACTTC.

There are a few counts of this clonotype. A much larger clone differs by one base, so this may be a read error. The rearrangement links TRBV5-1 to TRBJ2-5, with D maybe TRBD2 (6 bases). This CDR3 has 15 amino acids. Germline-derived CDR1 and CDR2 are SGHRS and YFSETQ. The CDR3 DNA reads as TGCGCCAGCAGCTTACTGGCGGGATCCCAAGGGACCCAGTACTTC. It specifies CASSLLAGSQGTQYF.

This clonotype was counted only a few times. The gene calls are TRBV30 and TRBJ1-1; D gene unclear. Between the trimmed V and J ends, which lost 0 bases and 12 bases, there was a span of 17 bases. The germline CDR1 and CDR2 sequences are GTSNPN and SVGIG (reference sequence). The CDR3 consists of 13 residues. DNA for the CDR3: TGTGCCTGGAGTGTTGCTATCAAGGGCAACCCTTTCTTT. It encodes CAWSVAIKGNPFF.

The chain is built from TRBV6-5 and TRBJ1-3; 9 bases map to TRBD1. The CDR3 totals 21 residues. The trim removed 5 bases at V and 0 bases at J, leaving 20 bases unmatched. Germline V lookup: CDR1 MNHEY, CDR2 SVGAGI. The CDR3 bases are TGTGCCAGCAGTGATATTCCTCCGGGACAGGGACTATTCAACTCTGGAAACACCATATATTTT. Translated, it gives CASSDIPPGQGLFNSGNTIYF.

The chain employs TRBV12-3 or TRBV12-4 and TRBJ2-1; TRBD2 matches 7 bases. Unmatched junction bases numbered 10, after V lost 5 bases and J lost 9 bases. The CDR3 loop spans 14 amino acids. CDR3 DNA: TGTGCCAGCAGTACCCGACTAGCAGGGCTTGAGCAGTTCTTC. Protein product: CASSTRLAGLEQFF.

With regard to this clonotype: A much larger clone differs from this one at a single base, so this may be a read error. The chain combines TRBV3-1 with TRBJ2-6; weak D call: TRBD1 (5 bases). This CDR3 region has 17 residues. The germline V gene has CDR1 LGHDT and CDR2 YNNKEL (reference sequence). The V and J ends lost 7 bases and 0 bases respectively, with 16 bases between them. CDR3 in DNA: TGTGCCAGCACCAAGCCAGGGCTAAGCTCTGGGGCCAACGTCCTGACTTTC. Translation gives CASTKPGLSSGANVLTF.

This clonotype appeared many times. The rearrangement links TRBV12-3 or TRBV12-4 to TRBJ2-7, with a tentative D call TRBD2 (5 bases). The CDR3 consists of 16 residues. Trimming removed 3 bases from V and 3 bases from J, with 18 bases in between. CDR3 loop: CASSLAAGPAHYEQYF. CDR3 DNA sequence: TGTGCCAGCAGTTTGGCCGCGGGTCCGGCCCACTACGAGCAGTACTTC.

V usage is TRBV30 and J usage is TRBJ1-5; D is undetermined. The V and J ends lost 2 bases and 6 bases respectively, with 11 bases between them. Germline V CDR1 and CDR2: GTSNPN, SVGIG (reference sequence). There are 13 residues in the CDR3. The CDR3 reads CAWSLHRSQPQHF. The CDR3 DNA reads as TGTGCCTGGAGTCTACATAGGAGTCAGCCCCAGCATTTT.

The V call is TRBV7-9, the J call TRBJ1-1; tentative D call: TRBD1 (5 bases). The CDR3 is made up of 13 amino acids. Germline V gives CDR1 SEHNR, CDR2 FQNEAQ (reference sequence). Between the trimmed V and J ends, which lost 0 bases and 8 bases, there was a span of 10 bases. The CDR3 here is CASSLALGGEAFF. As DNA, the CDR3 is TGTGCCAGCAGCTTAGCGCTGGGGGGAGAAGCTTTCTTT.

In its sample, this clonotype was seen a few times. The chain employs TRBV4-3 and TRBJ2-7; TRBD1 matches at 7 bases. This CDR3 spans 16 amino acids. V trimming: 0 bases; J trimming: 2 bases; junction bases outside the gene matches: 7. Per germline, CDR1 LGHNA and CDR2 YSLEER. DNA of the CDR3: TGCGCCAGCAGCCAAGATCTTGGGACAGTAACCTACGAGCAGTACTTC. Amino acids: CASSQDLGTVTYEQYF.

As for this clonotype: Since a much larger clone is just one base distant, this may be a read error. V usage is TRBV10-2 and J usage is TRBJ2-4, with D perhaps TRBD2 (5 bases). Germline loops: CDR1 WSHSY, CDR2 SAAADI. The CDR3 has 15 amino acids. CDR3 sequence: CASSAEPLAKNIKYF. In DNA, the CDR3 is TGCGCCAGCAGTGCGGAGCCTCTAGCCAAAAACATTAAGTACTTC.

This clonotype has a count of ten or more. The CDR3 region has the DNA TGTGCCAGCAGTTTATTGGACAGGGCGCGATTGCTGAACACTGAAGCTTTCTTT. This translates into CASSLLDRARLLNTEAFF. The rearrangement joins TRBV28 to TRBJ1-1; 8 bases are shared with TRBD1. This CDR3 is 18 amino acids long. Germline values: CDR1 MDHEN, CDR2 SYDVKM. Trimming took 1 base from V and 0 from J; bases not matched to a gene: 10.

This clonotype occurred a few times. The genes are TRBV15 and TRBJ2-1; 7 bases are a match to TRBD1. J gave up 2 bases and V 5 bases, and 9 bases lay outside the gene matches. CDR3 length: 16 residues. Looked up from germline, CDR1 is LNHNV and CDR2 is YYDKDF (reference sequence). This CDR3 reads CATSFVRQGPYNEQFF. CDR3 coding DNA: TGTGCCACCAGCTTCGTGCGACAGGGTCCCTACAATGAGCAGTTCTTC.

There are a few counts of this clonotype. The chain recombines TRBV7-9 with TRBJ1-4; maybe TRBD1 (5 bases). Germline CDR1 reads SEHNR; CDR2 reads FQNEAQ (reference sequence). The CDR3 consists of 14 residues. The germline V and J ends were trimmed by 4 bases and 4 bases, with 10 bases remaining between them. In DNA form, the CDR3 reads TGTGCCAGCAGCTCGCAGGGAAATAATGAAAAACTGTTTTTT. Protein: CASSSQGNNEKLFF.

The chain recombines TRBV7-9 with TRBJ2-7, with 13 bases identical to TRBD2. V dropped 4 bases and J dropped 2; count of bases not matched to a gene: 11. The V gene's germline CDR1 is SEHNR and CDR2 FQNEAQ (reference sequence). The CDR3 runs 18 residues. The CDR3 spells CASSSHGLAGARTYEQYF. In DNA, the CDR3 is TGTGCCAGCAGCTCGCACGGACTAGCGGGGGCCCGAACCTACGAGCAGTACTTC.

This clonotype was counted between two and nine times. J is TRBJ1-6 and V is TRBV6-2 or TRBV6-3; D not certain. CDR3 length equals 15 residues. CDR1 and CDR2 (germline): MNHEY, SVGEGT. V was clipped by 4 bases and J by 11 bases, with 18 bases between them. The CDR3, as DNA: TGTGCCAGCAGTTCTCGGACGGACCTCTCGACACCCCTCCACTTT. It yields the protein CASSSRTDLSTPLHF.

This rearrangement joins TRBV11-2 to TRBJ2-7, with TRBD2 matching 12 bases. The trim removed 8 bases at V and 5 bases at J, leaving 7 bases unmatched. Germline assignment: CDR1 SGHAT and CDR2 FQNNGV. The CDR3 is 14 amino acids. The CDR3 region is CASGPRLAGDEQYF. CDR3 DNA: TGTGCCAGCGGCCCAAGACTAGCGGGAGACGAGCAGTACTTC.

V is TRBV15 and J is TRBJ2-3, with a possible D match to TRBD2 (6 bases). The CDR3 has 14 residues. The V gene lost 4 bases and the J gene lost 2 bases, with 10 bases spanning the gap. From germline, CDR1 is LNHNV and CDR2 YYDKDF (reference sequence). The CDR3 region is CATSNSGHTDTQYF. The DNA of the CDR3 is TGTGCCACCAGCAATAGCGGACACACAGATACGCAGTATTTT. The full variable domain, with the rest looked up from reference TRBV15 and TRBJ2-3, is DAMVIQNPRYQVTQFGKPVTLSCSQTLNHNVMYWYQQKSSQAPKLLFHYYDKDFNNEADTPDNFQSRRPNTSFCFLDIRSPGLGDTAMYLCATSNSGHTDTQYFGPGTRLTVL.

A few counts support this clonotype. The chain has TRBV7-6 and TRBJ2-3; TRBD2 might be the D (6 bases). CDR3 size: 13 residues. The germline V and J ends were trimmed by 5 bases and 4 bases, with 10 bases remaining between them. Germline lookup yields CDR1 SGHVS and CDR2 FNYEAQ. The chain's CDR3 is CASSTGVPDTQYF. CDR3 DNA: TGTGCCAGCAGCACGGGGGTCCCAGATACGCAGTATTTT.